This TCR beta chain is from a study of technical replicates of blood from several donors. This CDR3 has 14 amino acids. Germline V gene sequence: CDR1 SNHLY, CDR2 FYNNEI. The V and J ends lost 6 bases and 7 bases, in that order; junction bases with no gene match: 6. Measured with immunoSEQ multiplex PCR; TCRdb has only the in-frame clones, and not every one. This table holds around 53,000 clones, about 93% found once. J is TRBJ1-6 and V is TRBV2; 7 bases agree with TRBD1. The source is a human donor in good health. Some clones in this sample may be carry-over from other donors' samples. The source material was PBMCs. The CDR3 DNA follows: TGTGCCAGCAGGGAACAGGGGTACAATTCACCCCTCCACTTT. Translation gives CASREQGYNSPLHF.